This TCR beta chain was observed in a study of OX40 agonist ivuxolimab in advanced cancers. General observations from the study: Partial responders receiving 0.1-3.0 mg/kg showed among the lowest clonal expansion. Clonal expansion by week 6 occurred in CD4+ and CD8+ blood T cells (at 0.1 to 3.0 mg/kg).

As to this clone: Its antigen is not identified.

Produced via immunoSEQ multiplex PCR; TCRdb's table is partial and in-frame only. The table lists 74,000 or so clones, roughly 90% of them singletons, with about a tenth in the top ten. Blood specimens came from baseline, cycle 4 day 1, and cycle 7 day 1. V gave up 6 bases and J gave up 0 bases, with 15 bases separating them. The germline gives CDR1 MDHEN, CDR2 SYDVKM. CDR3 length: 16 residues. The TCR comes from an adult with an advanced solid tumor such as melanoma, head and neck, liver or kidney cancer. Sequencing used CD4+ or CD8+ T cells sorted from blood, obtained in a trial of the OX40 agonist ivuxolimab. This chain connects TRBV28 to TRBJ1-3; D call uncertain. This CDR3 is CASRSPGEGSGNTIYF. The CDR3 region has the DNA TGTGCCAGCAGGTCCCCCGGGGAGGGCTCTGGAAACACCATATATTTT.